Detailed here is one T cell receptor beta chain. The sample belongs to a study of blood T cell repertoires in COVID-19. Germline V CDR1 and CDR2: SGHNT, YENEEA. The CDR3 runs to 17 residues. Trimming removed 1 base from V and 7 bases from J; junction bases left unmatched: 11. Per the authors' pipeline: Amplification of reference gene primers was used by the study to estimate nucleated cell counts. Libraries were prepared by immunoSEQ multiplex PCR; TCRdb keeps only in-frame clonotypes and omits some of them. Clone size and the V and J calls come from that table; the DNA yielded D and trimming. The table has about 300,000 clones, approximately 88% seen once.

The TCR sequence derives from a woman aged 25 to 45 with COVID-19, enrolled during active disease. V gene TRBV11-3 combines with J gene TRBJ2-2; 8 bases align to TRBD1. Sequencing was done on a sample of peripheral blood. The CDR3 region is CASSLGELAGGNGELFF. Written as DNA, the CDR3 is TGTGCCAGCAGCTTAGGGGAGTTGGCAGGGGGCAACGGGGAGCTGTTTTTT.